The 20 T cell receptor beta chains in this list originate from one sample, sequenced in a study of T cells in women clearing cervical HPV infection. Here immunoSEQ multiplex PCR was the method, and the copy in TCRdb shows in-frame clones only, minus some. The repertoire table contains roughly 48,000 clones. The source material was blood buffy coat. The source is a woman between 18 and 70 years old with a cervical HPV16 infection that either progressed to CIN3+ or cleared (not recorded which).

Comments on this clone: The CDR3 extends 3 residues past the end of the read, so its final part is completed from the germline J gene. This chain links TRBV2 with TRBJ1-6; 9 positions match TRBD1. Trimming cost V 6 bases and J 6 bases; bases outside gene matches: 6. Germline values: CDR1 SNHLY, CDR2 FYNNEI. The CDR3 has 15 residues. The sequenced part of the CDR3 DNA is TGTGCCAGCAGCAAGGACAGGGGACGTAATTCACCC. It is translated as CASSKDRGRNSP. From start to end, the CDR3 is CASSKDRGRNSPLHF.

The part of the CDR3 DNA that was read is TGTGCCAGCAGCCAAAAGACAGGGACCTACGAG. It translates to CASSQKTGTYE. The whole CDR3 reads CASSQKTGTYEQYF. This rearrangement joins TRBV5-4 to TRBJ2-7; 7 bases agree with TRBD1. The read halts 3 residues ahead of the CDR3 end, with the missing end drawn from the germline J gene. The germline gives CDR1 SGHNT, CDR2 YYREEE (reference sequence). The CDR3 has 14 residues. Unmatched junction bases numbered 6, after V lost 4 bases and J lost 2 bases. The whole variable domain, remainder taken from reference TRBV5-4 and TRBJ2-7, is ETGVTQSPTHLIKTRGQQVTLRCSSQSGHNTVSWYQQALGQGPQFIFQYYREEENGRGNFPPRFSGLQFPNYSSELNVNALELDDSALYLCASSQKTGTYEQYFGPGTRLTVT.

Details on this clone: The CDR3 extends 3 residues past the end of the read, so its final part is completed from the germline J gene. The genes are TRBV18 and TRBJ1-3; 9 bases line up with TRBD1. The V and J ends lost 3 bases and 1 base, in that order; junction bases with no gene match: 1. The CDR3 contains 15 residues. The germline gives CDR1 KGHSH, CDR2 LQKENI. CDR3 in amino acids: CASSPGTGSGNTIYF. Incomplete CDR3 DNA: TGTGCCAGCTCACCGGGGACAGGGTCTGGAAACACC. Full variable domain (outside the CDR3, taken from reference TRBV18 and TRBJ1-3): NAGVMQNPRHLVRRRGQEARLRCSPMKGHSHVYWYRQLPEEGLKFMVYLQKENIIDESGMPKERFSAEFPKEGPSILRIQQVVRGDSAAYFCASSPGTGSGNTIYFGEGSWLTVV.

Remarks on this clone: The observed sequence ends 3 residues before the CDR3 terminus, with the missing tail filled in from the germline J gene. V is TRBV19 and J is TRBJ2-2, with a tentative D call TRBD1 (6 bases). Deletions cut 5 bases from V and 4 bases from J, with 14 bases between. The CDR3 covers 15 residues. Germline V gives CDR1 LNHDA, CDR2 SQIVND (reference sequence). The CDR3: CASSPRTVPTGELFF. CDR3 DNA, as far as it was read: TGTGCCAGTAGTCCCCGGACAGTCCCCACCGGGGAG.

Concerning this clone itself: The read stops 3 residues short of the end of the CDR3; the missing end is completed from the germline J gene. This chain joins TRBV5-4 and TRBJ2-2; D is undetermined. The CDR3 length is 12 residues. Looked up from germline, CDR1 is SGHNT and CDR2 is YYREEE (reference sequence). Trimming cost V 4 bases and J 7 bases, with 8 bases left between them. CDR3 DNA, as far as it was read: TGTGCCAGCAGCCTAGTAATCGGGGAG. Its protein product is CASSLVIGE. The complete CDR3 protein is CASSLVIGELFF.

Incomplete CDR3 DNA: TGTGCCAGCAGCTTAGAGACAGTCTCCTACGAG. This translates into CASSLETVSYE. The CDR3 as a whole reads CASSLETVSYEQYF. The genes are TRBV11-2 and TRBJ2-7; weak D call: TRBD1 (5 bases). The observed sequence ends 3 residues before the CDR3 terminus, with the missing tail filled in from the germline J gene. Germline V gene lookup returns CDR1 SGHAT and CDR2 FQNNGV. The CDR3 loop spans 14 amino acids. Trimming removed 0 bases at V and 0 bases at J, with 6 bases between.

Notes on this clone: The read terminates 3 residues ahead of where the CDR3 ends, so the germline J gene completes it. This chain links TRBV11-1 with TRBJ1-1; TRBD1 aligns across 7 bases. Germline-derived CDR1 and CDR2 are SGHAT and FQDESV (reference sequence). V was pared by 5 bases and J by 3 bases, with 9 bases of the junction left unmatched. The CDR3 loop spans 15 amino acids. The CDR3 sequence: CASSRRTGVYTEAFF. The sequenced part of the CDR3 DNA is TGTGCCAGCAGCCGCCGGACAGGTGTATACACTGAA.

For this clone: The read ends 3 residues early relative to the CDR3; the germline J gene fills the gap. The chain is built from TRBV30 and TRBJ2-3; no clear D. The germline gives CDR1 GTSNPN, CDR2 SVGIG (reference sequence). V lost 3 bases, J lost 5 bases, and 9 bases lay in between. CDR3 size: 12 residues. CDR3 sequence: CAWSQTGDTQYF. The DNA read from the CDR3 is TGTGCCTGGAGCCAAACCGGAGATACG.

As concerns this clone: With the read ending 3 residues before the CDR3 end, the germline J gene is used to fill in that end. The gene calls are TRBV30 and TRBJ2-7; D ambiguous. This CDR3 spans 12 amino acids. The germline CDR1 and CDR2 sequences are GTSNPN and SVGIG (reference sequence). The ends were cut back, 2 bases at V and 4 bases at J, with 9 bases in the middle. This chain's CDR3 is CAWSPGGYEQYF. Incomplete CDR3 DNA: TGTGCCTGGAGTCCAGGTGGGTACGAG.

On this clone itself: Read sequence stops 3 residues before the CDR3 end, and the germline J gene provides the missing end. The chain joins TRBV19 to TRBJ2-5, with D possibly being TRBD1 (5 bases). Germline V CDR1 and CDR2: LNHDA, SQIVND (reference sequence). The CDR3 consists of 13 residues. Deletions cut 3 bases from V and 3 bases from J, with 8 bases between. CDR3 residues: CASSIQGEETQYF. The covered CDR3 bases are TGTGCCAGTAGTATTCAAGGGGAAGAGACC.

About this clone: The CDR3 end is not reached by the read, which stops 3 residues before it; the germline J gene fills it in. The V call is TRBV6-1, the J call TRBJ1-2; D is perhaps TRBD1 (6 bases). The germline V and J ends were trimmed by 4 bases and 1 base, with 16 bases remaining between them. The germline V gene has CDR1 MNHNS and CDR2 SASEGT. The CDR3 sequence is 16 residues long. The sequenced part of the CDR3 DNA is TGTGCCAGCAGTGGAAACAGGGAACTTCGTAACTATGGC. Its protein product is CASSGNRELRNYG. The entire CDR3 reads CASSGNRELRNYGYTF.

A word on this clone: The observed sequence ends 3 residues before the CDR3 terminus, with the missing tail filled in from the germline J gene. This chain connects TRBV18 to TRBJ1-2; perhaps TRBD1 as D (5 bases). Germline-derived CDR1 and CDR2 are KGHSH and LQKENI. CDR3 length equals 13 residues. V lost 2 bases, J lost 6 bases, and 10 bases lay in between. The CDR3 reads CASSPSRVDGYTF. The sequenced CDR3 bases are TGTGCCAGCTCACCAAGCAGGGTGGATGGC.

In the case of this clone: With the read ending 3 residues before the CDR3 end, the germline J gene is used to fill in that end. The rearrangement joins TRBV20-1 to TRBJ1-2; possible D gene TRBD1, 6 bases. The CDR3 loop spans 13 amino acids. CDR1 and CDR2 from the germline V gene are DFQATT and SNEGSKA (reference sequence). V lost 3 bases and J 3 bases, leaving 11 bases between the germline ends. CDR3 residues: CSARVQGYYGYTF. CDR3 DNA, as far as it was read: TGCAGTGCTAGGGTACAGGGCTACTATGGC.

A word on this clone: The read gets to within 3 residues of the CDR3 end, and the germline J gene fills in the rest. The chain employs TRBV30 and TRBJ2-7; D is unclear. Germline values: CDR1 GTSNPN, CDR2 SVGIG (reference sequence). V was trimmed by 3 bases and J by 2 bases, leaving 17 bases between them. The CDR3 extends over 15 amino acids. The CDR3 sequence is CAWSPNAAYAYEQYF. The CDR3 DNA, read in part, is TGTGCCTGGAGCCCTAACGCCGCGTACGCCTACGAG.

Note on this clone: The read ends 3 residues early relative to the CDR3; the germline J gene fills the gap. The rearrangement joins TRBV5-1 to TRBJ2-1; D possibly corresponds to TRBD2 (7 bases). V lost 4 bases and J 9 bases, leaving 17 bases between the germline ends. The CDR3 runs 14 residues. CDR1 is SGHRS and CDR2 is YFSETQ in the germline V gene. The CDR3 reads CASSPARGAGEQFF. Partial CDR3 DNA: TGCGCCAGCAGCCCGGCCCGGGGGGCCGGTGAG.

Details on this clone: The read ends 3 residues shy of where the CDR3 ends; the end is completed using the germline J gene. V and J are TRBV6-2 or TRBV6-3 and TRBJ2-2; 8 bases line up with TRBD1. The CDR3 loop spans 15 amino acids. In germline, CDR1 is MNHEY, CDR2 SVGEGT. V was clipped by 4 bases and J by 6 bases; unmatched bases: 7. CDR3 sequence: CASSLRPDRAGELFF. The DNA read from the CDR3 is TGTGCCAGCAGTTTACGCCCGGACAGGGCCGGGGAG.

Comments on this clone: Coverage ceases 3 residues before the CDR3 finishes, and the germline J gene fills in the end. The chain uses TRBV18 and TRBJ2-1; D might be TRBD1 (5 bases). V lost 1 base, J lost 5 bases, and 12 bases lay in between. The CDR3 is made up of 15 amino acids. Germline V lookup: CDR1 KGHSH, CDR2 LQKENI. CDR3 sequence reads: CASSPLGRQNNEQFF. Partial CDR3 DNA: TGTGCCAGCTCACCACTCGGACGACAGAACAATGAG.

On this clone itself: The CDR3 end lies 3 residues beyond the end of the read and is filled in from the germline J gene. The V and J genes are TRBV7-2 and TRBJ1-3; 8 bases are a match to TRBD1. The junction had 12 bases not matched to a gene; V was cut back by 7 bases and J by 7 bases. The CDR3 is 15 amino acids. Germline lookup yields CDR1 SGHTA and CDR2 FQGNSA. CDR3 DNA (partial): TGTGCCAGCAACAGACGTAAGACAGGGGAGAACACC. It specifies CASNRRKTGENT. The complete CDR3 sequence is CASNRRKTGENTIYF.

The DNA read from the CDR3 is TGTGCCAGCAGAACCCCCTCCCTTGGACTAGCGAGGGGAGATACG. The encoded protein is CASRTPSLGLARGDT. The whole CDR3 sequence is CASRTPSLGLARGDTQYF. The chain links TRBV28 to TRBJ2-3, with 9 bases identical to TRBD2. Read coverage stops 3 residues before the CDR3 terminus; the germline J gene supplies the remainder. The CDR3 length is 18 residues. The germline V gene has CDR1 MDHEN and CDR2 SYDVKM. Trimming took 6 bases from V and 5 from J; bases not matched to a gene: 18.

This CDR3 is CASSPPTGGTDTQYF. The sequenced part of the CDR3 DNA is TGTGCCAGCTCACCACCGACAGGGGGGACAGATACG. The gene calls are TRBV18 and TRBJ2-3; 9 bases agree with TRBD1. The read halts 3 residues ahead of the CDR3 end, with the missing end drawn from the germline J gene. With V trimmed by 0 bases and J by 3 bases, 1 base remained unmatched. There are 15 residues in the CDR3. Per the germline V gene, CDR1 is KGHSH and CDR2 is LQKENI.